This TCR beta chain was found in a study of Graves' ophthalmopathy and Graves' hyperthyroidism. This clonotype was recorded many times. For repertoire sequencing, the TCR beta CDR3 regions were amplified from RNA transcripts. HTBI primers primed a first-round RT-PCR, and a second-round multiplex PCR followed. TCRdb reanalysed the multiplex PCR reads using MiXCR and keeps one entry per CDR3 protein. The table lists about 700,000 distinct CDR3 sequences, roughly two fifths of them singletons. The germline V gene encodes CDR1 SGHAT and CDR2 FQNNGV. The trim removed 0 bases at V and 13 bases at J, leaving 4 bases unmatched. This CDR3 spans 12 amino acids.

The origin of this receptor is an adult man with Graves' ophthalmopathy. Sequenced sample: peripheral blood. The chain uses TRBV11-2 and TRBJ1-1; 8 bases match TRBD1. The CDR3 bases are TGTGCCAGCAGCTTAGAATGGGGGACAGGTTTCTTT. This gives the protein CASSLEWGTGFF.